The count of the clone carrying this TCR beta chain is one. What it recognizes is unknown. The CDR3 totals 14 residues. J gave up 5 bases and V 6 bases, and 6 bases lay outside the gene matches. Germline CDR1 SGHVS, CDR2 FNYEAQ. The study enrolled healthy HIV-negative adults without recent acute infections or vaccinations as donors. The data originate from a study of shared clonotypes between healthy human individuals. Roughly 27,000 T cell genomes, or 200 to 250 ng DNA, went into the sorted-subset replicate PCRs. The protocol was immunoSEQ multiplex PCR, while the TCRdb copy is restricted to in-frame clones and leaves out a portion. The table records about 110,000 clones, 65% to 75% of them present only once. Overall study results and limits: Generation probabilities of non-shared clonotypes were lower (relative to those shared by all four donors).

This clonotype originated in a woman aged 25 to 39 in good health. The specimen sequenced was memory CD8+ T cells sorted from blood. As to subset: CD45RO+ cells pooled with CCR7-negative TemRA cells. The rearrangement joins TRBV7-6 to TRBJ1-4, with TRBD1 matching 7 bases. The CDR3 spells CASRSPGQNEKLFF. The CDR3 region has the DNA TGTGCCAGCAGATCACCGGGACAGAATGAAAAACTGTTTTTT.